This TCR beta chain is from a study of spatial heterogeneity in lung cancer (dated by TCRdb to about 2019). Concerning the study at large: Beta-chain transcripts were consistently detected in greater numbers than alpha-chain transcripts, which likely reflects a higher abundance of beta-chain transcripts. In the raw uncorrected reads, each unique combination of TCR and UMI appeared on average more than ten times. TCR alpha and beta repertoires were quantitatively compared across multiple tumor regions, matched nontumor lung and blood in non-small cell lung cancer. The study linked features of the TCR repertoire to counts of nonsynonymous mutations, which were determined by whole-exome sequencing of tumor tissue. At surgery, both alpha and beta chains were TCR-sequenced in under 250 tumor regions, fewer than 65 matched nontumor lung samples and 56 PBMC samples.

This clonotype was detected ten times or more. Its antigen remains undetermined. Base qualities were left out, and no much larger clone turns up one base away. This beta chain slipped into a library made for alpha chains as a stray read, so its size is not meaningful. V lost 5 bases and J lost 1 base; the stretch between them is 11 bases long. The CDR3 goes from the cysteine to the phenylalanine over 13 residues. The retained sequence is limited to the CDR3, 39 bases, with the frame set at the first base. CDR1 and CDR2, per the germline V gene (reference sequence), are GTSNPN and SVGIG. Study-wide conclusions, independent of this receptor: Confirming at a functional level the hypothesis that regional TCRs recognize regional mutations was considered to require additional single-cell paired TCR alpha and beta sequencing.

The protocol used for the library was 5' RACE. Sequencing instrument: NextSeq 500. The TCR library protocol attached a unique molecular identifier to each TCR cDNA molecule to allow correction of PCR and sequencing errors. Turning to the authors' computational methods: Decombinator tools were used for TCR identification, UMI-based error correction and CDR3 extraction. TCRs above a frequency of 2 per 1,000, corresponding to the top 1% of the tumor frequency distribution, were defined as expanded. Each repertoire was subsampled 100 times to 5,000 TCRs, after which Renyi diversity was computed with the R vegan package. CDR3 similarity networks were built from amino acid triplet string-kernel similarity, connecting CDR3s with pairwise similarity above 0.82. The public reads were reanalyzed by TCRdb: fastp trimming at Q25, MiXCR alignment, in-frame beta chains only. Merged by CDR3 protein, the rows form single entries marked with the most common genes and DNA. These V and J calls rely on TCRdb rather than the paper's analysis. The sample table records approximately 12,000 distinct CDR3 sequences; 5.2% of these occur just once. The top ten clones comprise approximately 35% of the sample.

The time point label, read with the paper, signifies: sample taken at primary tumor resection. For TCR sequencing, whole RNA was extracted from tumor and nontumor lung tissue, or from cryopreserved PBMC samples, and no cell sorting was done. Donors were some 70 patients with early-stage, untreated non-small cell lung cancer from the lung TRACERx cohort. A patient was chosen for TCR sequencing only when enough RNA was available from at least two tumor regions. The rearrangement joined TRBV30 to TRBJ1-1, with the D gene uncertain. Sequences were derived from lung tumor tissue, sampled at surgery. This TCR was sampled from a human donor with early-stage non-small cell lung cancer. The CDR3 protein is CAWLTNPNTEAFF. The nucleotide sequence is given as TGTGCCTGGCTAACAAACCCGAACACTGAAGCTTTCTTT. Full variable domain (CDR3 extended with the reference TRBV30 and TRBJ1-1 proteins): SQTIHQWPATLVQPVGSPLSLECTVEGTSNPNLYWYRQAAGRGLQLLFYSVGIGQISSEVPQNLSASRPQDRQFILSSKKLLLSDSGFYLCAWLTNPNTEAFFGQGTRLTVV.